This T cell receptor beta chain was recovered during a study of T cell repertoires in cytomegalovirus infection. Study context: From public TCR beta signatures came an indication of both CMV infection and matching HLA type.

Germline CDR1 and CDR2: SQVTM and ANQGSEA. The ends were cut back, 6 bases at V and 4 bases at J, with 15 bases in the middle. The CDR3 length is 13 residues. Points on this clonotype: Its target is not known.

Whole-study findings and limits: What dominated the ex vivo response were HLA-C-restricted CMV-specific TCR beta clonotypes. The cumulative frequency of public TCR beta families identified carriers of CMV plus the relevant HLA.

TCRdb reprocessed the reads via MiXCR and lists one record per CDR3 protein. This table has 250,000 to 300,000 distinct CDR3 sequences, approximately 8.3% appearing once. The chain employs TRBV29-1 and TRBJ1-1; tentatively, D is TRBD1 (5 bases). This receptor was obtained from a human donor in good health (CMV status not recorded). Some clones in this sample may be carry-over from other donors' samples. Sample: PBMCs. The CDR3, as DNA: TGCAGCGTCGTGGGACGGAGAGGCACTGAAGCTTTCTTT. This gives the protein CSVVGRRGTEAFF.